A single sample is the source of the 27 T cell receptor beta chains below, sequenced in a study of PD-1 blockade in classical Hodgkin lymphoma. Indicated time point: cycle 4 day 1 (C4D1), after more than five weeks of nivolumab. Exposure to brentuximab vedotin varied, and each patient had relapsed following autologous stem cell transplantation. TCRdb keeps only in-frame clones here, not all; method: immunoSEQ multiplex PCR. The table shows some 4,600 clones, with about 64% occurring only once. Source: peripheral blood mononuclear cells (PBMCs), taken before the fourth cycle of nivolumab. All receptors derive from a human donor with classical Hodgkin lymphoma.

The chain employs TRBV19 and TRBJ2-1, with TRBD2 matching over 8 bases. Trimming at V came to 7 bases and at J to 8 bases, leaving 16 bases not matched to a gene. Germline V gene data show CDR1 as LNHDA and CDR2 as SQIVND (reference sequence). This CDR3 region has 16 residues. The CDR3 loop is CASTPVPGLVLDEQFF. Here the CDR3 DNA reads TGTGCCAGTACTCCAGTCCCGGGACTAGTTTTGGATGAGCAGTTCTTC.

This sequence joins TRBV15 and TRBJ2-7; TRBD2 matches at 7 bases. There are 14 residues in the CDR3. The germline V gene encodes CDR1 LNHNV and CDR2 YYDKDF (reference sequence). The V gene end was trimmed by 1 base and the J gene end by 1 base; junction bases not matched to a gene: 1. The CDR3 is CATSRAGGSYEQYF. CDR3 nucleotides: TGTGCCACCAGCAGAGCGGGAGGATCCTACGAGCAGTACTTC.

The rearrangement links TRBV11-3 to TRBJ2-5; the D gene is possibly TRBD2 (6 bases). Germline assignment: CDR1 SGHNT and CDR2 YENEEA. The V end was cut by 5 bases, the J end by 4 bases, with 14 bases between. This CDR3 spans 14 amino acids. This CDR3 reads CASSQGMRGETQYF. CDR3 DNA sequence: TGTGCCAGCAGCCAAGGGATGCGGGGAGAGACCCAGTACTTC.

This clone is termed medium-sized. The chain has TRBV19 and TRBJ1-2; D call uncertain. This CDR3 region has 13 residues. Germline lookup yields CDR1 LNHDA and CDR2 SQIVND (reference sequence). Trimming removed 3 bases from V and 1 base from J, with 6 bases in between. CDR3 bases: TGTGCCAGTAGTATCGGCAGTAACTATGGCTACACCTTC. This encodes CASSIGSNYGYTF.

This clone was counted a single time. The chain links TRBV27 to TRBJ2-7, with D perhaps TRBD1 (7 bases). In germline, CDR1 is MNHEY, CDR2 SMNVEV (reference sequence). With 5 bases removed from V and 5 bases from J, the gap between germline ends came to 22 bases. This CDR3 is 16 amino acids long. The CDR3 DNA sequence: TGTGCCAGCAGTCCGGACAGGCCGCCGGGGGTCCACGAGCAGTACTTC. This translates into CASSPDRPPGVHEQYF.

J is TRBJ1-2 and V is TRBV28, with TRBD1 matching over 7 bases. CDR1 and CDR2 from the germline V gene are MDHEN and SYDVKM. The CDR3 is 16 residues long. With 5 bases clipped from V and 6 bases from J, the junction kept 15 bases outside the gene matches. For the CDR3, the DNA is TGTGCCAGCAGTCCGACTACAGGGGCCGCCTATGATGGCTACACCTTC. This translates into CASSPTTGAAYDGYTF.

The table lists this clone with a few counts. The chain links TRBV7-9 to TRBJ2-2; D might be TRBD2 (5 bases). The CDR3 is made up of 14 amino acids. V lost 9 bases and J lost 4, with 15 bases in between. The germline V gene has CDR1 SEHNR and CDR2 FQNEAQ (reference sequence). The CDR3 is CASPLGGPTGELFF. In nucleotides, the CDR3 is TGTGCCAGTCCACTAGGAGGCCCCACCGGGGAGCTGTTTTTT.

The table lists this clone with a few counts. This chain uses TRBV15 with TRBJ2-1, with 7 bases fitting TRBD2. Germline loops: CDR1 LNHNV, CDR2 YYDKDF (reference sequence). This CDR3 is built from 15 residues. Trimming removed 0 bases from V and 4 bases from J; junction bases left unmatched: 3. The CDR3 DNA reads as TGTGCCACCAGCAGAGAAGCGGGGTTTTACAATGAGCAGTTCTTC. It codes for CATSREAGFYNEQFF.

This sequence joins TRBV5-5 and TRBJ2-7; D remains unclear. V was trimmed by 1 base and J by 7 bases, leaving 9 bases between them. The CDR3 totals 12 residues. Germline CDR1 SGHKS, CDR2 YYEKEE (reference sequence). In DNA form, the CDR3 reads TGTGCCAGCAGCTTGCTTACCGGGGAGCAGTACTTC. It specifies CASSLLTGEQYF. Looking up the rest from reference TRBV5-5 and TRBJ2-7 gives the full variable domain: DAGVTQSPTHLIKTRGQQVTLRCSPISGHKSVSWYQQVLGQGPQFIFQYYEKEERGRGNFPDRFSARQFPNYSSELNVNALLLGDSALYLCASSLLTGEQYFGPGTRLTVT.

The rearrangement uses TRBV28 and TRBJ1-6; tentatively, D is TRBD1 (5 bases). Between the trimmed V and J ends, which lost 5 bases and 0 bases, there was a span of 11 bases. The CDR3 consists of 16 residues. Germline V gene lookup returns CDR1 MDHEN and CDR2 SYDVKM. In nucleotides, the CDR3 is TGTGCCAGCAGTCCCGGGGGGAGCTCCTATAATTCACCCCTCCACTTT. Its translation is CASSPGGSSYNSPLHF.

The rearrangement links TRBV18 to TRBJ2-7, with D perhaps matching TRBD1 (6 bases). CDR1 is KGHSH, CDR2 LQKENI, per germline. V lost 4 bases and J 5 bases, leaving 12 bases between the germline ends. The CDR3 extends over 13 amino acids. The CDR3 sequence is CASSLTGSNEQYF. CDR3 nucleotide sequence: TGTGCCAGCTCACTTACAGGGTCCAACGAGCAGTACTTC.

The table lists this clone with a few counts. The chain has TRBV6-5 and TRBJ1-6; perhaps TRBD1 as D (5 bases). From germline, CDR1 is MNHEY and CDR2 SVGAGI. The CDR3 has 15 residues. V was trimmed by 2 bases and J by 7 bases, leaving 12 bases between them. This CDR3 reads CASSYTGKINSPLHF. CDR3 DNA: TGTGCCAGCAGTTACACAGGAAAAATAAATTCACCCCTCCACTTT.

The chain employs TRBV4-2 and TRBJ2-5; a weak D match, TRBD2 (6 bases). The J call is doubtful: the DNA matches TRBJ2-7 better. This CDR3 comprises 16 residues. CDR1 LGHNA and CDR2 YNFKEQ come from the germline V gene. The CDR3 region has the DNA TGTGCCAGCAGCCAAGATGTTCGCGGGAAGAACTACGAGCAGTACTTC. Its translation is CASSQDVRGKNYEQYF.

Here the CDR3 DNA reads TGTGCCAGCAAGGACAGAAATCAAGAGACCCAGTACTTC. It is translated as CASKDRNQETQYF. The V gene is TRBV7-9, the J gene TRBJ2-5; tentatively, D is TRBD1 (6 bases). CDR3 length: 13 residues. Between the trimmed V and J ends, which lost 7 bases and 2 bases, there was a span of 11 bases. Per germline, CDR1 SEHNR and CDR2 FQNEAQ (reference sequence). Looking up the rest from reference TRBV7-9 and TRBJ2-5 gives the full variable domain: DTGVSQNPRHKITKRGQNVTFRCDPISEHNRLYWYRQTLGQGPEFLTYFQNEAQLEKSRLLSDRFSAERPKGSFSTLEIQRTEQGDSAMYLCASKDRNQETQYFGPGTRLLVL.

The V gene is TRBV28, the J gene TRBJ2-1; a weak D match, TRBD2 (6 bases). CDR3 length: 18 residues. CDR1 is MDHEN and CDR2 is SYDVKM in the germline V gene. V lost 2 bases to trimming and J lost 6 bases, with 23 bases between them. DNA for the CDR3: TGTGCCAGCAGTTTAGCTTACCGCAGGGAGATGGAGGGCAATGAGCAGTTCTTC. Encoded protein: CASSLAYRREMEGNEQFF. The full variable domain, with the rest looked up from reference TRBV28 and TRBJ2-1, is DVKVTQSSRYLVKRTGEKVFLECVQDMDHENMFWYRQDPGLGLRLIYFSYDVKMKEKGDIPEGYSVSREKKERFSLILESASTNQTSMYLCASSLAYRREMEGNEQFFGPGTRLTVL.

The chain has TRBV5-5 and TRBJ2-7; TRBD1 might be the D (5 bases). Looked up from germline, CDR1 is SGHKS and CDR2 is YYEKEE (reference sequence). The CDR3 runs to 15 residues. Trimming pared 0 bases from V and 3 bases from J, leaving 13 bases between. The CDR3 sequence: CASSLGRGFSYEQYF. The CDR3 DNA reads TGTGCCAGCAGCTTGGGTAGGGGTTTTAGCTACGAGCAGTACTTC.

This clone was seen a single time. The J gene is TRBJ1-2, the V gene TRBV20-1; a weak D match, TRBD1 (5 bases). The germline V gene has CDR1 DFQATT and CDR2 SNEGSKA (reference sequence). This CDR3 is built from 11 residues. The V and J ends lost 5 bases and 7 bases respectively, with 11 bases between them. DNA for the CDR3: TGCAGTGCTCAGGGTTTTTCTGGCTACACCTTC. Protein product: CSAQGFSGYTF.

The chain links TRBV7-6 to TRBJ2-1; 7 positions agree with TRBD2. The junction had 5 bases not matched to a gene; V was cut back by 5 bases and J by 4 bases. The germline V gene has CDR1 SGHVS and CDR2 FNYEAQ. The CDR3 loop spans 14 amino acids. CDR3 sequence (DNA): TGTGCCAGCAGCCCTAGCGGAACATACAATGAGCAGTTCTTC. Translation: CASSPSGTYNEQFF.

The chain links TRBV9 to TRBJ2-3, with 9 bases aligning to TRBD2. V trimming: 5 bases; J trimming: 2 bases; junction bases outside the gene matches: 9. The CDR3 is 16 residues long. Per germline, CDR1 SGDLS and CDR2 YYNGEE. CDR3 sequence (DNA): TGTGCCAGCAGTGGCACCGGGACTAGCTTCACAGATACGCAGTATTTT. Encoded protein: CASSGTGTSFTDTQYF. Full variable domain (outside the CDR3, taken from reference TRBV9 and TRBJ2-3): DSGVTQTPKHLITATGQRVTLRCSPRSGDLSVYWYQQSLDQGLQFLIQYYNGEERAKGNILERFSAQQFPDLHSELNLSSLELGDSALYFCASSGTGTSFTDTQYFGPGTRLTVL.

The chain uses TRBV5-1 and TRBJ2-3, with D possibly being TRBD1 (6 bases). The V gene lost 1 base and the J gene lost 4 bases, with 16 bases spanning the gap. Germline assignment: CDR1 SGHRS and CDR2 YFSETQ. The CDR3 is 16 amino acids. The CDR3 DNA sequence: TGCGCCAGCAGCTTGTATCTGGGGGCTAAATCAGATACGCAGTATTTT. It yields the protein CASSLYLGAKSDTQYF.

The V and J genes are TRBV4-2 and TRBJ2-1, with 8 bases identical to TRBD2. V shed 0 bases, J shed 1 base, and the junction held 2 bases outside the gene matches. The CDR3 runs 16 residues. Germline V lookup: CDR1 LGHNA, CDR2 YNFKEQ. The CDR3 loop reads CASSQDLAGSYNEQFF. The CDR3 nucleotides read TGTGCCAGCAGCCAAGATCTAGCGGGTTCCTACAATGAGCAGTTCTTC.

Comment on this clone: At one of its ends the junction is not consistent with the germline gene, which may arise from a read error. This chain joins TRBV7-2 and TRBJ2-3, with TRBD1 matching over 8 bases. Germline V gene data show CDR1 as SGHTA and CDR2 as FQGNSA. The CDR3 sequence is 16 residues long. CDR3 loop: CASSFGLLRGTGTQYF. The DNA of the CDR3 is TGTGCCAGCAGCTTCGGGCTCTTGAGGGGGACAGGTACGCAGTATTTT. The variable domain in full, completed from reference TRBV7-2 and TRBJ2-3, reads GAGVSQSPSNKVTEKGKDVELRCDPISGHTALYWYRQSLGQGLEFLIYFQGNSAPDKSGLPSDRFSAERTGGSVSTLTIQRTQQEDSAVYLCASSFGLLRGTGTQYFGPGTRLTVL.

V is TRBV7-6 and J is TRBJ2-3; D gene uncertain. The V gene's germline CDR1 is SGHVS and CDR2 FNYEAQ. The CDR3 is made up of 12 amino acids. Trimming pared 3 bases from V and 4 bases from J, leaving 5 bases between. CDR3 nucleotide sequence: TGTGCCAGCAGCTTTCAGTCAGATACGCAGTATTTT. It translates to CASSFQSDTQYF.

V usage is TRBV9 and J usage is TRBJ1-5, with a possible D match to TRBD1 (5 bases). Between the trimmed V and J ends, which lost 0 bases and 3 bases, there was a span of 10 bases. The CDR3 loop spans 15 amino acids. Germline assignment: CDR1 SGDLS and CDR2 YYNGEE. This CDR3 is CASSVEGRLNQPQHF. The CDR3 nucleotides are TGTGCCAGCAGCGTAGAGGGGCGGCTCAATCAGCCCCAGCATTTT.

V and J are TRBV7-2 and TRBJ2-2; D is unresolved. The CDR3 totals 14 residues. Germline lookup yields CDR1 SGHTA and CDR2 FQGNSA. The ends were cut back, 3 bases at V and 4 bases at J, with 9 bases in the middle. CDR3 coding DNA: TGTGCCAGCAGCTTCGTCACTCCCACCGGGGAGCTGTTTTTT. Its translation: CASSFVTPTGELFF.

This clone ranks as medium-sized. The V call is TRBV20-1, the J call TRBJ1-2; D gene ambiguous. In germline, CDR1 is DFQATT, CDR2 SNEGSKA (reference sequence). The CDR3 has 10 residues. Trimming removed 5 bases from V and 12 bases from J, with 13 bases in between. The CDR3 is CSALSVSDTF. The CDR3 nucleotides are TGCAGTGCTCTATCGGTGTCGGACACCTTC.

The chain uses TRBV27 and TRBJ2-1; D is unresolved. Trimming pared 3 bases from V and 5 bases from J, leaving 8 bases between. This CDR3 spans 13 amino acids. The germline V gene encodes CDR1 MNHEY and CDR2 SMNVEV (reference sequence). The chain's CDR3 is CASSFLKNNEQFF. For the CDR3, the DNA is TGTGCCAGCAGTTTTCTGAAGAACAATGAGCAGTTCTTC.